The 31 T cell receptor beta chains reported below all come from one sample, sequenced in a study of T cells in Graves' hyperthyroidism and ophthalmopathy. Using RNA transcripts as the source, TCR beta CDR3 regions were amplified. The study used the HTBI primer set for a first-round RT-PCR of the TCR CDR3. TCRdb used MiXCR to reprocess the multiplex PCR reads, holding one entry per CDR3 protein. The sample has a few hundred thousand distinct CDR3 sequences, approximately 14% seen once. Sequenced material: blood. These receptors all stem from a woman aged 18-29 years with Graves' hyperthyroidism that later progressed to Graves' ophthalmopathy.

This clonotype was seen repeatedly, ten times or more. The J gene is TRBJ2-5, the V gene TRBV7-9, with D unclear. This CDR3 region has 13 residues. In germline, CDR1 is SEHNR, CDR2 FQNEAQ (reference sequence). The V end lost 3 bases, the J end lost 1 base, and 6 bases lay between the germline ends. CDR3 residues: CASSFSSQETQYF. CDR3 DNA: TGTGCCAGCAGCTTCTCAAGCCAAGAGACCCAGTACTTC.

This clonotype has ten or more counts. The chain uses TRBV27 and TRBJ2-3; D call uncertain. The germline V and J ends were trimmed by 6 bases and 0 bases, with 22 bases remaining between them. The length of the CDR3 is 18 residues. Germline loops: CDR1 MNHEY, CDR2 SMNVEV (reference sequence). The CDR3 DNA sequence: TGTGCCAGCAGCTCACGGGCCCCCCGTCGAGGTAGCACAGATACGCAGTATTTT. The encoded protein is CASSSRAPRRGSTDTQYF.

J is TRBJ2-1 and V is TRBV9; D gene uncertain. V lost 2 bases and J 4 bases, leaving 19 bases between the germline ends. Germline-derived CDR1 and CDR2 are SGDLS and YYNGEE. CDR3 size: 17 residues. CDR3 amino acids: CASSVDQEVPVYNEQFF. CDR3 DNA sequence: TGTGCCAGCAGCGTCGACCAAGAGGTCCCAGTTTACAATGAGCAGTTCTTC.

This clonotype was observed at least ten times. The CDR3 region has the DNA TGTGCCAGCAGCTTTGCAGGGGACCTATATAGCACAGATACGCAGTATTTT. Amino acids: CASSFAGDLYSTDTQYF. The V gene is TRBV11-2, the J gene TRBJ2-3; possibly TRBD1 for D (6 bases). Germline CDR1 and CDR2: SGHAT and FQNNGV. The CDR3 contains 17 residues. Trimming shortened V by 3 bases and J by 0 bases, and 16 bases separated the two germline ends. Supplemented by reference TRBV11-2 and TRBJ2-3, the full variable domain reads EAGVAQSPRYKIIEKRQSVAFWCNPISGHATLYWYQQILGQGPKLLIQFQNNGVVDDSQLPKDRFSAERLKGVDSTLKIQPAKLEDSAVYLCASSFAGDLYSTDTQYFGPGTRLTVL.

This clonotype was picked up many times. This chain connects TRBV11-2 to TRBJ2-1, with 10 bases identical to TRBD2. The trim removed 5 bases at V and 4 bases at J, leaving 8 bases unmatched. From germline, CDR1 is SGHAT and CDR2 FQNNGV. This CDR3 has 16 amino acids. The DNA of the CDR3 is TGTGCCAGCAGCCCAATGGGACTAGCGTCATACAATGAGCAGTTCTTC. This codes for CASSPMGLASYNEQFF.

The chain is built from TRBV25-1 and TRBJ2-3; 9 bases agree with TRBD2. Germline assignment: CDR1 MGHDK and CDR2 SYGVNS. J lost 3 bases, V lost 7 bases, and 5 bases had no gene match. This CDR3 contains 14 residues. This CDR3 reads CASMAGGLTDTQYF. In DNA, the CDR3 is TGTGCCAGCATGGCGGGAGGGTTGACAGATACGCAGTATTTT.

Many counts were recorded for this clonotype. The chain is built from TRBV20-1 and TRBJ2-3; D unresolved. The CDR3 is made up of 11 amino acids. Trimming took off 5 bases at V and 2 bases at J, with 5 bases between the two ends. Germline-derived CDR1 and CDR2 are DFQATT and SNEGSKA (reference sequence). CDR3 in DNA: TGCAGTGCTGGTGACACAGATACGCAGTATTTT. This translates into CSAGDTDTQYF.

The chain carries TRBV18 and TRBJ2-1; 14 bases are a match to TRBD2. CDR1 is KGHSH and CDR2 is LQKENI in the germline V gene. With V trimmed by 5 bases and J by 10 bases, 19 bases remained unmatched. The CDR3 has 19 residues. The CDR3 loop is CASSRQALGLAGALLEQFF. In nucleotides, the CDR3 is TGTGCCAGCTCAAGACAGGCCTTGGGACTAGCGGGGGCCCTTCTAGAGCAGTTCTTC.

This clonotype was detected ten times or more. The V call is TRBV2, the J call TRBJ2-7; D not certain. The germline CDR1 and CDR2 sequences are SNHLY and FYNNEI. CDR3 length: 13 residues. Between the trimmed V and J ends, which lost 4 bases and 2 bases, there was a span of 9 bases. The CDR3 bases are TGTGCCAGCAGTGGTGGCTTAACCTACGAGCAGTACTTC. Translating it yields CASSGGLTYEQYF.

This clonotype was seen at least ten times. The CDR3 sequence is CASSQRGRGYTF. In DNA form, the CDR3 reads TGTGCCAGCAGCCAACGGGGACGGGGCTACACCTTC. V and J are TRBV3-1 and TRBJ1-2, with D maybe TRBD1 (5 bases). Germline-derived CDR1 and CDR2 are LGHDT and YNNKEL (reference sequence). The length of the CDR3 is 12 residues. Trimming left V 2 bases short and J 8 bases short, with 9 bases between.

V usage is TRBV28 and J usage is TRBJ2-4, with D perhaps TRBD2 (6 bases). The CDR3 covers 11 residues. V was clipped by 8 bases and J by 9 bases, with 11 bases between them. CDR1 MDHEN and CDR2 SYDVKM come from the germline V gene. Here the CDR3 DNA reads TGTGCCAGCGGGACTCCCCCCATTCAGTACTTC. Amino acid sequence: CASGTPPIQYF.

This clonotype was found many times. The CDR3 DNA reads as TGCGCCAGCAGCTTGGCCAGGGCAGGGAACACCGGGGAGCTGTTTTTT. Its protein product is CASSLARAGNTGELFF. The chain has TRBV5-1 and TRBJ2-2; tentatively, D is TRBD1 (5 bases). Between the trimmed V and J ends, which lost 0 bases and 1 base, there was a span of 10 bases. Germline lookup yields CDR1 SGHRS and CDR2 YFSETQ. There are 16 residues in the CDR3. The complete variable domain, with remaining parts taken from reference TRBV5-1 and TRBJ2-2, reads KAGVTQTPRYLIKTRGQQVTLSCSPISGHRSVSWYQQTPGQGLQFLFEYFSETQRNKGNFPGRFSGRQFSNSRSEMNVSTLELGDSALYLCASSLARAGNTGELFFGEGSRLTVL.

The genes are TRBV4-2 and TRBJ2-7; D remains unclear. V was cut by 0 bases and J by 2 bases, with 8 bases left in between. The CDR3 covers 14 residues. CDR1 is LGHNA, CDR2 YNFKEQ, per germline. The CDR3 DNA reads as TGTGCCAGCAGCCAAGAAGCAGGAGCCTACGAGCAGTACTTC. This translates into CASSQEAGAYEQYF.

A few counts support this clonotype. A much larger clonotype is one base distant, so this may be a read error. The rearrangement links TRBV6-2 or TRBV6-3 to TRBJ2-2, with D perhaps matching TRBD1 (6 bases). Trimming removed 7 bases from V and 3 bases from J, with 18 bases in between. The germline V gene encodes CDR1 MNHEY and CDR2 SVGEGT. CDR3 length: 16 residues. Here the CDR3 DNA reads TGTGCCAGCATAGACGGGATGACAGGAGACACCGGGGAGCTGTTTTTT. Its protein is CASIDGMTGDTGELFF.

This clonotype showed up many times. V usage is TRBV7-9 and J usage is TRBJ2-1; 9 bases fit TRBD2. This CDR3 comprises 16 residues. V lost 5 bases to trimming and J lost 2 bases; unmatched junction nucleotides: 7. The germline V gene has CDR1 SEHNR and CDR2 FQNEAQ (reference sequence). In nucleotides, the CDR3 is TGTGCCAGCAGCACCGCGGGGGGGGCCCCCTACAATGAGCAGTTCTTC. Encoded protein: CASSTAGGAPYNEQFF.

The table lists this clonotype with many counts. The chain is built from TRBV30 and TRBJ2-5, with D perhaps assigned TRBD1 or TRBD2 (5 bases each). V was pared by 4 bases and J by 5 bases, with 17 bases between. From germline, CDR1 is GTSNPN and CDR2 SVGIG (reference sequence). This CDR3 has 14 residues. The CDR3 here is CAWTFSSWGETQYF. Here the CDR3 DNA reads TGTGCCTGGACGTTTAGTAGTTGGGGGGAGACCCAGTACTTC.

The chain uses TRBV14 and TRBJ2-1, with a possible D match to TRBD1 (6 bases). Trimming took 5 bases from V and 0 from J, leaving 11 bases between them. Germline CDR1 is SGHDN and CDR2 is FVKESK. This CDR3 region has 15 residues. The CDR3 sequence is CASSEDSTSYNEQFF. The CDR3 DNA reads TGTGCCAGCAGCGAGGACAGCACCTCCTACAATGAGCAGTTCTTC.

Ten or more counts support this clonotype. This chain links TRBV3-1 with TRBJ1-1; D remains ambiguous. The CDR3 consists of 14 residues. Germline V gene sequence: CDR1 LGHDT, CDR2 YNNKEL (reference sequence). Trimming pared 1 base from V and 2 bases from J, leaving 8 bases between. CDR3 DNA sequence: TGTGCCAGCAGCCAAGTCGAGGGTAACACTGAAGCTTTCTTT. It translates to CASSQVEGNTEAFF.

This clonotype was counted ten times or more. The V and J genes are TRBV27 and TRBJ2-2, with D unresolved. Trimming removed 4 bases at V and 0 bases at J, with 12 bases between. The CDR3 sequence is 16 residues long. Germline CDR1 MNHEY, CDR2 SMNVEV (reference sequence). CDR3 amino acids: CASSSPNTANTGELFF. DNA for the CDR3: TGTGCCAGCAGTTCACCCAACACCGCGAACACCGGGGAGCTGTTTTTT.

Details on this clonotype: A much larger clone differs by one base, so this may be a read error. The chain carries TRBV6-2 or TRBV6-3 and TRBJ2-5; 9 bases fit TRBD2. The ends lost 5 bases at V and 1 base at J; junction bases unmatched: 8. This CDR3 has 16 residues. Germline CDR1 is MNHEY and CDR2 is SVGEGT. The CDR3 region is CASSHEAREGQETQYF. In DNA, the CDR3 is TGTGCCAGCAGTCACGAAGCGCGGGAGGGCCAAGAGACCCAGTACTTC.

Turning to this clonotype: At one end, the junction sequence differs from germline, possibly due to a read error. The V call is TRBV20-1, the J call TRBJ1-2; D unresolved. The CDR3 is made up of 12 amino acids. Germline CDR1 DFQATT, CDR2 SNEGSKA (reference sequence). CDR3: CSAPPGEPGCTF. CDR3 DNA sequence: TGCAGTGCTCCCCCCGGGGAGCCAGGCTGCACCTTC.

This clonotype was detected a few times. The chain is built from TRBV20-1 and TRBJ2-1; D is unclear. Trimming left V 0 bases short and J 0 bases short, with 9 bases between. The CDR3 sequence is 15 residues long. Germline V lookup: CDR1 DFQATT, CDR2 SNEGSKA (reference sequence). CDR3 DNA: TGCAGTGCTAGAGATCGAAAGAGCTCCTACAATGAGCAGTTCTTC. Amino acid sequence: CSARDRKSSYNEQFF.

The chain carries TRBV7-9 and TRBJ2-1, with 14 nucleotides matching TRBD2. This CDR3 is built from 19 residues. Germline assignment: CDR1 SEHNR and CDR2 FQNEAQ (reference sequence). The J segment lost 1 base and the V segment lost 1 base, leaving 6 bases of the junction unmatched. For the CDR3, the DNA is TGTGCCAGCAGCTTAGGAGGACTAGCGGGAGGACAATCCTACAATGAGCAGTTCTTC. It translates to CASSLGGLAGGQSYNEQFF.

This clonotype was counted a few times. The chain carries TRBV20-1 and TRBJ1-2, with a possible D match to TRBD1 (5 bases). This CDR3 is built from 15 residues. Germline CDR1 reads DFQATT; CDR2 reads SNEGSKA (reference sequence). Between the trimmed V and J ends, which lost 1 base and 2 bases, there was a span of 14 bases. The CDR3, as DNA: TGCAGTGCTAGAGGATCAGGGCCTCCAAACTATGGCTACACCTTC. It encodes CSARGSGPPNYGYTF.

The rearrangement joins TRBV7-9 to TRBJ2-1; D is unresolved. The CDR3 totals 15 residues. CDR1 is SEHNR, CDR2 FQNEAQ, per germline (reference sequence). V shed 5 bases and J shed 3 bases, with 14 bases lying between them. CDR3 sequence reads: CASSRSSSHYNEQFF. DNA for the CDR3: TGTGCCAGCAGCCGTAGCTCTTCCCACTACAATGAGCAGTTCTTC.

At least ten counts were recorded for this clonotype. The V call is TRBV11-2, the J call TRBJ2-7, with 7 bases that match TRBD1. Losses at the gene ends were 1 base for V and 2 bases for J; bases not matched to a gene: 8. The CDR3 runs 16 residues. The germline V gene encodes CDR1 SGHAT and CDR2 FQNNGV. The CDR3 region has the DNA TGTGCCAGCAGCTTAGGTCGTGGGGACAGAGCCTACGAGCAGTACTTC. Translating it yields CASSLGRGDRAYEQYF.

This clonotype was seen a few times. This sequence joins TRBV24-1 and TRBJ1-5; D gene uncertain. The length of the CDR3 is 15 residues. The V gene lost 7 bases and the J gene lost 0 bases, with 12 bases spanning the gap. The germline CDR1 and CDR2 sequences are KGHDR and SFDVKD. As DNA, the CDR3 is TGTGCCACCAGCGAGGGCGCATATAGCAATCAGCCCCAGCATTTT. Translated, it gives CATSEGAYSNQPQHF.

This clonotype came up many times. The V gene is TRBV3-1, the J gene TRBJ2-1; D may be TRBD2 (5 bases). CDR3 length: 13 residues. The germline V gene has CDR1 LGHDT and CDR2 YNNKEL (reference sequence). The ends were cut back, 4 bases at V and 5 bases at J, with 9 bases in the middle. The CDR3, as DNA: TGTGCCAGCAGCCCGGACTGGCACAATGAGCAGTTCTTC. This sequence encodes CASSPDWHNEQFF.

This clonotype was detected ten times or more. The chain uses TRBV7-2 and TRBJ2-3, with 13 bases identical to TRBD2. J lost 4 bases, V lost 5 bases, and 6 bases had no gene match. Germline values: CDR1 SGHTA, CDR2 FQGNSA. CDR3 length equals 16 residues. The CDR3 nucleotides are TGTGCCAGCAGCACACGGACTAGCGGGAGTCCAGATACGCAGTATTTT. It specifies CASSTRTSGSPDTQYF.

There are many counts of this clonotype. This sequence joins TRBV5-6 and TRBJ1-1; possible D gene TRBD1, 6 bases. From germline, CDR1 is SGHDT and CDR2 YYEEEE. The V gene lost 1 base and the J gene lost 2 bases, with 9 bases spanning the gap. The CDR3 has 14 residues. CDR3 nucleotide sequence: TGTGCCAGCAGCTTGAAGGGACACAACACTGAAGCTTTCTTT. Translating gives CASSLKGHNTEAFF.

This clonotype was detected many times. This chain uses TRBV7-9 with TRBJ1-2, with no clear D. Trimming shortened V by 3 bases and J by 1 base, and 6 bases separated the two germline ends. This CDR3 is built from 13 residues. Per the germline V gene, CDR1 is SEHNR and CDR2 is FQNEAQ (reference sequence). The CDR3 region is CASSLPSNYGYTF. The CDR3 region has the DNA TGTGCCAGCAGCTTGCCGAGTAACTATGGCTACACCTTC.